This paragraph reports one TCR beta chain. Its antigen is not known. The data are from a study of OX40 agonist ivuxolimab in advanced cancers. Study-level information: Patient treatment consisted of intravenous ivuxolimab administration every 2 weeks at 0.01 to 10 mg/kg.

Study-level results: Among some nonresponders, normalized T-cell clonal expansion was also low.

Data came from immunoSEQ multiplex PCR; TCRdb stores just in-frame clones and leaves some out. The sample gives some 80,000 clones, 80% to 95% of which show up once; 0.65% is in the top ten. The sequence was obtained from an adult with an advanced solid tumor such as melanoma, head and neck, liver or kidney cancer. The sample in question was CD4+ or CD8+ T cells sorted from blood, obtained in a trial of the OX40 agonist ivuxolimab.

The CDR3 DNA is TGCGCCAGCAGCTCCGCCCACCCCGCCCAGTACTTC. This encodes CASSSAHPAQYF. The V gene is TRBV5-1, the J gene TRBJ2-5; D gene ambiguous. The V end was cut by 3 bases, the J end by 9 bases, with 12 bases between. This CDR3 is 12 amino acids long. The germline V gene encodes CDR1 SGHRS and CDR2 YFSETQ.